The 26 T cell receptor beta chains below come from one sample, sequenced in a study of T cell repertoires in cytomegalovirus infection. The antigens for these receptors are not known. TCRdb fed the reads into MiXCR, producing one record per CDR3 protein. The data show about 700,000 distinct CDR3 sequences, around 30% seen once. The sequenced sample was cultured PBMCs, obtained from culture after CMV antigen stimulation. These receptor sequences come from a human donor in good health (CMV status not recorded). Some clones in this sample may be carry-over from other donors' samples.

The gene calls are TRBV12-3 or TRBV12-4 and TRBJ1-3; D might be TRBD1 (5 bases). Trimming shortened V by 1 base and J by 2 bases, and 9 bases separated the two germline ends. This CDR3 is 15 amino acids long. CDR3 bases: TGTGCCAGCAGTTTAGGGGCCAGGGCTGGAAACACCATATATTTT. Its translation: CASSLGARAGNTIYF.

The chain couples TRBV27 to TRBJ2-7, with D possibly being TRBD2 (6 bases). Germline V gene lookup returns CDR1 MNHEY and CDR2 SMNVEV (reference sequence). V dropped 4 bases and J dropped 4 bases, with 17 bases sitting between them. The CDR3 consists of 15 residues. The CDR3 loop reads CASSCHGLTPYEQYF. The CDR3, as DNA: TGTGCCAGCAGTTGTCATGGACTAACTCCTTACGAGCAGTACTTC.

The table lists this clonotype with a few counts. CDR3 DNA sequence: TGTGCCAGCAGCTTAGCTGGGGCCCGAAACACTGAAGCTTTCTTT. Residues: CASSLAGARNTEAFF. The rearrangement uses TRBV7-9 and TRBJ1-1; possibly TRBD1 for D (5 bases). V was pared by 0 bases and J by 2 bases, with 10 bases between. The CDR3 is 15 amino acids. Germline V gives CDR1 SEHNR, CDR2 FQNEAQ (reference sequence).

This clonotype was counted a few times. The V and J genes are TRBV6-5 and TRBJ1-6; 7 positions match TRBD1. Trimming cost V 6 bases and J 6 bases; bases outside gene matches: 11. The V gene's germline CDR1 is MNHEY and CDR2 SVGAGI. The CDR3 runs 16 residues. CDR3: CASSLGTESFNSPLHF. The CDR3 region has the DNA TGTGCCAGCAGCCTCGGGACAGAATCTTTTAATTCACCCCTCCACTTT.

V usage is TRBV5-6 and J usage is TRBJ2-7; the D gene is possibly TRBD2 (6 bases). Trimming removed 4 bases from V and 3 bases from J, with 14 bases in between. This CDR3 spans 14 amino acids. Germline assignment: CDR1 SGHDT and CDR2 YYEEEE. Here the CDR3 reads CASSRGGVGYEQYF. For the CDR3, the DNA is TGTGCCAGCAGCCGCGGCGGGGTGGGCTACGAGCAGTACTTC.

V and J are TRBV4-1 and TRBJ1-2; no definite D call. The germline CDR1 and CDR2 sequences are MGHRA and YSYEKL. The ends were cut back, 1 base at V and 3 bases at J, with 9 bases in the middle. This CDR3 spans 14 amino acids. In nucleotides, the CDR3 is TGCGCCAGCAGCCAAGGGTCCTCATACTATGGCTACACCTTC. This sequence encodes CASSQGSSYYGYTF.

This sequence joins TRBV19 and TRBJ1-4; no clear D. V gave up 4 bases and J gave up 5 bases, with 11 bases separating them. Germline assignment: CDR1 LNHDA and CDR2 SQIVND (reference sequence). The CDR3 sequence is 14 residues long. CDR3: CASSKVQPNEKLFF. In DNA form, the CDR3 reads TGTGCCAGTAGTAAGGTCCAGCCGAATGAAAAACTGTTTTTT.

This clonotype showed up many times. The rearrangement joins TRBV7-2 to TRBJ1-1; TRBD1 matches 12 bases. V trimming: 5 bases; J trimming: 10 bases; junction bases outside the gene matches: 8. The germline V gene encodes CDR1 SGHTA and CDR2 FQGNSA. The length of the CDR3 is 14 residues. Here the CDR3 reads CASSLGTGGFRAFF. The CDR3 DNA is TGTGCCAGCAGCCTGGGGACAGGGGGCTTTCGAGCTTTCTTT.

This chain uses TRBV12-3 or TRBV12-4 with TRBJ1-5, with D possibly being TRBD1 (5 bases). V was shortened by 3 bases and J by 5 bases, with 8 bases between the two germline ends. This CDR3 region has 13 residues. In nucleotides, the CDR3 is TGTGCCAGCAGTTTTTCAGGGCATCAGCCCCAGCATTTT. It translates to CASSFSGHQPQHF.

This rearrangement joins TRBV19 to TRBJ1-5; TRBD1 might be the D (6 bases). Germline V gives CDR1 LNHDA, CDR2 SQIVND (reference sequence). V lost 9 bases, J lost 0 bases, and 18 bases lay in between. This CDR3 contains 16 residues. CDR3 bases: TGTGCCAGCCGGGACAACGACCGACCTAGCAATCAGCCCCAGCATTTT. This encodes CASRDNDRPSNQPQHF.

As to this clonotype: Just one base apart from a much larger clone, this may be a read error. V gene TRBV11-2 combines with J gene TRBJ2-7; D possibly corresponds to TRBD1 (6 bases). V was trimmed by 6 bases and J by 1 base, leaving 10 bases between them. The CDR3 totals 13 residues. CDR1 is SGHAT and CDR2 is FQNNGV in the germline V gene. In DNA, the CDR3 is TGTGCCAGCAGACCCGGGACATCCTACGAGCAGTACTTC. It specifies CASRPGTSYEQYF.

Only one count was recorded for this clonotype. The chain is built from TRBV18 and TRBJ2-3, with D unclear. From germline, CDR1 is KGHSH and CDR2 LQKENI. The CDR3 is made up of 13 amino acids. V shed 3 bases and J shed 9 bases, with 13 bases lying between them. DNA of the CDR3: TGTGCCAGCTCACCTTCGCCGGACCTAACGCAGTATTTT. This translates into CASSPSPDLTQYF.

This chain uses TRBV6-6 with TRBJ2-7; 7 positions match TRBD2. The length of the CDR3 is 15 residues. Looked up from germline, CDR1 is MNHNY and CDR2 is SVGAGI (reference sequence). Losses at the gene ends were 5 bases for V and 4 bases for J; bases not matched to a gene: 11. This CDR3 reads CASSPTRGGAYEQYF. The DNA of the CDR3 is TGTGCCAGCAGTCCGACTAGGGGAGGGGCATACGAGCAGTACTTC.

In this sample, this clonotype turned up a few times. The chain combines TRBV5-5 with TRBJ1-2; 8 bases map to TRBD1. CDR1 is SGHKS and CDR2 is YYEKEE in the germline V gene (reference sequence). The CDR3 sequence is 13 residues long. Trimming at V came to 4 bases and at J to 9 bases, leaving 8 bases not matched to a gene. CDR3 DNA: TGTGCCAGCAGCCCCGGGACAGGACGAAGCTACACCTTC. It specifies CASSPGTGRSYTF.

This clonotype showed up just a few times. V is TRBV7-2 and J is TRBJ2-3; possibly TRBD2 for D (5 bases). Germline loops: CDR1 SGHTA, CDR2 FQGNSA. CDR3 size: 15 residues. V lost 1 base to trimming and J lost 4 bases, with 12 bases between them. DNA for the CDR3: TGTGCCAGCAGCTTAGACTGGACTGCTTCAGATACGCAGTATTTT. Translated: CASSLDWTASDTQYF.

CDR3 amino acids: CASSFLPGEKLFF. CDR3 DNA sequence: TGCGCCAGCAGCTTCCTTCCTGGCGAAAAACTGTTTTTT. The chain combines TRBV4-1 with TRBJ1-4; D gene uncertain. The germline V and J ends were trimmed by 5 bases and 8 bases, with 12 bases remaining between them. Looked up from germline, CDR1 is MGHRA and CDR2 is YSYEKL. This CDR3 has 13 amino acids.

This clonotype was seen only a few times. The gene calls are TRBV7-6 and TRBJ2-1; 10 nucleotides match TRBD2. The CDR3 runs 16 residues. Trimming cost V 2 bases and J 3 bases; bases outside gene matches: 4. CDR1 and CDR2 from the germline V gene are SGHVS and FNYEAQ. The CDR3 nucleotides are TGTGCCAGCAGCTTACTAGCGGGAGAGGACTACAATGAGCAGTTCTTC. Translation gives CASSLLAGEDYNEQFF.

Only a few counts were recorded for this clonotype. This chain links TRBV23-1 with TRBJ1-5; perhaps TRBD1 as D (6 bases). TRBV23-1 is known as an ORF, though its function is uncertain. V was clipped by 7 bases and J by 0 bases, with 22 bases between them. This CDR3 spans 18 amino acids. CDR3 bases: TGCGCCAGCACCCCAACCGCCGACAGGCAACATAGCAATCAGCCCCAGCATTTT. Amino acid sequence: CASTPTADRQHSNQPQHF.

This clonotype was seen ten or more times. The chain combines TRBV7-2 with TRBJ2-7; the match to TRBD2 covers 10 bases. From germline, CDR1 is SGHTA and CDR2 FQGNSA. This CDR3 spans 16 amino acids. The junction had 11 bases not matched to a gene; V was cut back by 6 bases and J by 3 bases. CDR3 nucleotide sequence: TGTGCCAGCAGTTCCTCCATAGCGGGAGGACTCTACGAGCAGTACTTC. The encoded protein is CASSSSIAGGLYEQYF.

This clonotype was counted between two and nine times. The chain uses TRBV6-1 and TRBJ2-3, with D maybe TRBD2 (6 bases). CDR3 length equals 18 residues. Trimming shortened V by 6 bases and J by 4 bases, and 26 bases separated the two germline ends. Germline-derived CDR1 and CDR2 are MNHNS and SASEGT. The CDR3 here is CASSPRAVDREQSDTQYF. The CDR3, as DNA: TGTGCCAGCAGCCCGAGGGCCGTTGATCGGGAGCAATCAGATACGCAGTATTTT.

This clonotype was counted many times. The CDR3 DNA reads TGTGCCAGCAGCTCCCTAGTAAGGTCCGACAATCAGCCCCAGCATTTT. Translation: CASSSLVRSDNQPQHF. The J gene is TRBJ1-5, the V gene TRBV7-2; D uncertain. There are 16 residues in the CDR3. V was pared by 4 bases and J by 3 bases, with 16 bases between. Per the germline V gene, CDR1 is SGHTA and CDR2 is FQGNSA.

The V call is TRBV29-1, the J call TRBJ2-1, with TRBD2 matching 9 bases. The CDR3 is made up of 14 amino acids. V shed 6 bases, J shed 7 bases, and the junction held 10 bases outside the gene matches. Germline V CDR1 and CDR2: SQVTM, ANQGSEA. The CDR3 DNA follows: TGCAGCGTAGCAGGACTAGCGCTTCGGAATGAGCAGTTCTTC. It translates to CSVAGLALRNEQFF.

In this sample, this clonotype turned up many times. The rearrangement joins TRBV27 to TRBJ1-1; D possibly corresponds to TRBD1 (5 bases). The V and J ends lost 0 bases and 7 bases respectively, with 9 bases between them. The germline V gene encodes CDR1 MNHEY and CDR2 SMNVEV (reference sequence). This CDR3 has 13 amino acids. CDR3: CASSLSRQFEAFF. In DNA form, the CDR3 reads TGTGCCAGCAGTTTATCCCGACAGTTTGAAGCTTTCTTT.

The rearrangement joins TRBV11-2 to TRBJ1-3, with a tentative D call TRBD1 (5 bases). The CDR3 is made up of 16 amino acids. Looked up from germline, CDR1 is SGHAT and CDR2 is FQNNGV. V gave up 6 bases and J gave up 0 bases, with 15 bases separating them. The CDR3 is CASRGGSATSGNTIYF. DNA of the CDR3: TGTGCCAGCAGGGGGGGTTCAGCGACCTCTGGAAACACCATATATTTT.

The chain recombines TRBV7-7 with TRBJ2-5; possibly TRBD2 for D (6 bases). The CDR3 length is 15 residues. Germline values: CDR1 SSHAT, CDR2 FNYEAQ (reference sequence). The V end was cut by 5 bases, the J end by 1 base, with 14 bases between. The CDR3 loop is CASSPGTRIQETQYF. CDR3 coding DNA: TGTGCCAGCAGCCCCGGGACTCGGATCCAAGAGACCCAGTACTTC.

This clonotype has a handful of counts. This chain links TRBV7-8 with TRBJ2-3; 7 bases agree with TRBD2. CDR1 is SGHVS and CDR2 is FQNEAQ in the germline V gene. The CDR3 is 13 residues long. V shed 3 bases and J 8 bases; nucleotides not matched to a gene: 5. CDR3 region: CASSFGGDGTQYF. DNA for the CDR3: TGTGCCAGCAGCTTTGGGGGGGACGGTACGCAGTATTTT.